A selection of T cell receptor beta chains follows, all from one sample in a study of T cell responses to AZD1222 COVID-19 vaccine. Only in-frame clones appear in the TCRdb table, and some are missing; sequencing was by immunoSEQ multiplex PCR. This sample has some 140,000 clones, with roughly 85% found just once. Sequences were derived from peripheral blood, sampled 28 days after the second dose of the MenACWY control vaccine. These TCRs come from an adult who received the MenACWY meningococcal vaccine as a control. The CDR3 runs from the conserved cysteine through the conserved F or W. The order of the fields is V gene, D gene, clone size, J gene, CDR3 protein, CDR3 DNA. D genes are given only for firm matches. Not all rows give a size; the values are once, few, many and, for expanded clones, a class.

V gene: TRBV19; D gene: -; clone size: -; J gene: TRBJ2-2; CDR3 protein: CASAFAGDRPKLFF; CDR3 DNA: TGTGCCAGTGCCTTTGCGGGGGACAGACCGAAGCTGTTTTTT
V gene: TRBV4-1; D gene: -; clone size: once; J gene: TRBJ1-1; CDR3 protein: CASSLGGAMNTEAFF; CDR3 DNA: TGCGCCAGCAGCCTAGGAGGCGCCATGAACACTGAAGCTTTCTTT
V gene: TRBV7-2; D gene: TRBD1; clone size: -; J gene: TRBJ1-2; CDR3 protein: CASSPNRDRVYGYTF; CDR3 DNA: TGTGCCAGCAGCCCAAACCGGGACAGGGTTTATGGCTACACCTTC
V gene: TRBV4-3; D gene: -; clone size: once; J gene: TRBJ1-2; CDR3 protein: CASSQVPADYGYTF; CDR3 DNA: TGCGCCAGCAGCCAAGTCCCGGCCGACTATGGCTACACCTTC
V gene: TRBV13; D gene: -; clone size: -; J gene: TRBJ1-2; CDR3 protein: CASSLGLVLINYGYTF; CDR3 DNA: TGTGCCAGCAGCTTAGGCCTGGTACTGATTAACTATGGCTACACCTTC
V gene: TRBV4-2; D gene: TRBD2; clone size: -; J gene: TRBJ2-1; CDR3 protein: CASSQTSGSSYNEQFF; CDR3 DNA: TGTGCCAGCAGCCAAACTAGCGGGAGCTCCTACAATGAGCAGTTCTTC
V gene: TRBV10-1; D gene: -; clone size: -; J gene: TRBJ1-2; CDR3 protein: CASSESGWDYGYTF; CDR3 DNA: TGCGCCAGCAGTGAGTCAGGCTGGGACTATGGCTACACCTTC
V gene: TRBV19; D gene: -; clone size: -; J gene: TRBJ1-5; CDR3 protein: CASSTMTVLGNQPQHF; CDR3 DNA: TGTGCCAGTAGTACGATGACGGTTTTGGGTAATCAGCCCCAGCATTTT
V gene: TRBV6-2/TRBV6-3; D gene: -; clone size: -; J gene: TRBJ2-1; CDR3 protein: CASSPDLVYNEQFF; CDR3 DNA: TGTGCCAGCAGCCCGGACCTGGTCTACAATGAGCAGTTCTTC
V gene: TRBV6-5; D gene: -; clone size: -; J gene: TRBJ1-1; CDR3 protein: CASKDSRTLNTEAFF; CDR3 DNA: TGTGCCAGCAAGGACAGCCGCACCCTGAACACTGAAGCTTTCTTT
V gene: TRBV5-1; D gene: -; clone size: few; J gene: TRBJ2-3; CDR3 protein: CASSPTQGDTQYF; CDR3 DNA: TGCGCCAGCAGCCCAACCCAGGGGGATACGCAGTATTTT
V gene: TRBV18; D gene: TRBD1; clone size: -; J gene: TRBJ2-7; CDR3 protein: CASSLTGQGATYEQYF; CDR3 DNA: TGTGCCAGCTCACTCACGGGACAGGGGGCTACCTACGAGCAGTACTTC
V gene: TRBV19; D gene: -; clone size: -; J gene: TRBJ1-2; CDR3 protein: CASSRTATNYGYTF; CDR3 DNA: TGTGCCAGTAGTAGGACAGCCACAAACTATGGCTACACCTTC
V gene: TRBV27; D gene: -; clone size: -; J gene: TRBJ2-3; CDR3 protein: CASSQGRREDTQYF; CDR3 DNA: TGTGCCAGCAGTCAAGGGAGACGAGAGGATACGCAGTATTTT
V gene: TRBV11-3; D gene: TRBD1; clone size: -; J gene: TRBJ2-7; CDR3 protein: CASSFRQGPSYEQYF; CDR3 DNA: TGTGCCAGCAGCTTTAGACAGGGACCCTCCTACGAGCAGTACTTC
V gene: TRBV3-1/TRBV3-2; D gene: TRBD1; clone size: -; J gene: TRBJ1-4; CDR3 protein: CASSQSGTGVEKLFF; CDR3 DNA: TGTGCCAGCAGCCAATCCGGGACAGGGGTCGAAAAACTGTTTTTT
V gene: TRBV28; D gene: TRBD1; clone size: -; J gene: TRBJ2-4; CDR3 protein: CASSSTGTGRDIQYF; CDR3 DNA: TGTGCCAGCAGCTCCACCGGGACAGGGAGAGACATTCAGTACTTC
V gene: TRBV18; D gene: -; clone size: -; J gene: TRBJ2-2; CDR3 protein: CASSPAGNTGELFF; CDR3 DNA: TGTGCCAGCTCACCGGCGGGTAACACCGGGGAGCTGTTTTTT
V gene: TRBV5-1; D gene: -; clone size: -; J gene: TRBJ1-1; CDR3 protein: CASSGQENTEAFF; CDR3 DNA: TGCGCCAGCAGCGGTCAGGAGAACACTGAAGCTTTCTTT
V gene: TRBV2; D gene: -; clone size: -; J gene: TRBJ1-1; CDR3 protein: CASHSERGGTEAFF; CDR3 DNA: TGTGCCAGTCACTCCGAGCGGGGGGGAACTGAAGCTTTCTTT
V gene: TRBV7-2; D gene: -; clone size: -; J gene: TRBJ2-6; CDR3 protein: CASSLLPGANVLTF; CDR3 DNA: TGTGCCAGCAGCTTACTACCTGGGGCCAACGTCCTGACTTTC
V gene: TRBV11-2; D gene: TRBD2; clone size: -; J gene: TRBJ2-3; CDR3 protein: CASSSPVAGAGVDTQYF; CDR3 DNA: TGTGCCAGCAGCTCACCTGTAGCGGGAGCCGGAGTTGATACGCAGTATTTT
V gene: TRBV4-2; D gene: TRBD2; clone size: -; J gene: TRBJ2-3; CDR3 protein: CASSGLAGGLTDTQYF; CDR3 DNA: TGTGCCAGCAGCGGATTAGCGGGAGGTCTCACAGATACGCAGTATTTT
V gene: TRBV7-6; D gene: TRBD2; clone size: -; J gene: TRBJ2-1; CDR3 protein: CASSLGLAGSPGFF; CDR3 DNA: TGTGCCAGCAGCTTAGGACTAGCGGGTTCCCCGGGGTTCTTC
V gene: TRBV5-1; D gene: -; clone size: -; J gene: TRBJ2-2; CDR3 protein: CASSWGPLMVDTGELFF; CDR3 DNA: TGCGCCAGCAGCTGGGGGCCCCTCATGGTGGACACCGGGGAGCTGTTTTTT
V gene: TRBV9; D gene: -; clone size: -; J gene: TRBJ2-5; CDR3 protein: CASSVAGGQGRETQYF; CDR3 DNA: TGTGCCAGCAGCGTAGCTGGAGGGCAGGGGAGGGAGACCCAGTACTTC
V gene: TRBV6-2/TRBV6-3; D gene: -; clone size: -; J gene: TRBJ2-7; CDR3 protein: CASSYGFLEQYF; CDR3 DNA: TGTGCCAGCAGTTATGGCTTTCTCGAGCAGTACTTC
V gene: TRBV11-2; D gene: -; clone size: -; J gene: TRBJ1-1; CDR3 protein: CASSLEYNTEAFF; CDR3 DNA: TGTGCCAGCAGCTTGGAGTACAACACTGAAGCTTTCTTT